One and the same sample provided the 30 T cell receptor beta chains below, sequenced in a study of cytomegalovirus exposure and HLA in healthy donors. The PCR was carried out with 60 Vbeta primers and 13 Jbeta primers. This table comes from immunoSEQ multiplex PCR, and its TCRdb copy is limited to in-frame clones, with some not included. The sample consists of fewer than 100,000 clones, under 75% of them appearing once. The sequencing input was PBMCs. Receptors originate from a female donor in good health and CMV-seronegative.

This chain uses TRBV5-4 with TRBJ2-7; 7 nucleotides match TRBD2. Germline V gene lookup returns CDR1 SGHNT and CDR2 YYREEE (reference sequence). The ends lost 5 bases at V and 1 base at J; junction bases unmatched: 6. This CDR3 spans 14 amino acids. This chain's CDR3 is CASRRERTSYEQYF. Here the CDR3 DNA reads TGTGCCAGCAGGCGGGAGCGTACATCCTACGAGCAGTACTTC.

This chain uses TRBV7-2 with TRBJ2-7; 9 bases fit TRBD2. The length of the CDR3 is 13 residues. With V trimmed by 10 bases and J by 6 bases, 10 bases remained unmatched. Germline CDR1 and CDR2: SGHTA and FQGNSA. CDR3 residues: CATAEAGGLEQYF. CDR3 nucleotides: TGTGCCACCGCGGAGGCGGGGGGGCTCGAGCAGTACTTC.

The table lists this clone with a few counts. The CDR3: CASSPRGGGLTDTQYF. CDR3 coding DNA: TGTGCCAGCTCACCACGGGGGGGAGGCCTCACAGATACGCAGTATTTT. The J gene is TRBJ2-3, the V gene TRBV18; TRBD2 aligns across 7 bases. The junction had 6 bases not matched to a gene; V was cut back by 1 base and J by 2 bases. The germline V gene has CDR1 KGHSH and CDR2 LQKENI. CDR3 length: 16 amino acids.

This clone was detected only a few times. This chain links TRBV27 with TRBJ1-1; D is perhaps TRBD1 (5 bases). The CDR3 runs 15 residues. V was pared by 6 bases and J by 0 bases, with 14 bases between. CDR1 is MNHEY, CDR2 SMNVEV, per germline (reference sequence). The CDR3 region is CASSPRQPMNTEAFF. The CDR3 region has the DNA TGTGCCAGCAGCCCCCGACAGCCCATGAACACTGAAGCTTTCTTT.

This rearrangement joins TRBV5-1 to TRBJ1-1; D unclear. The CDR3 covers 15 residues. Germline V gene lookup returns CDR1 SGHRS and CDR2 YFSETQ. V lost 0 bases, J lost 0 bases, and 9 bases lay in between. CDR3 sequence: CASSLVAGMNTEAFF. The DNA of the CDR3 is TGCGCCAGCAGCTTGGTTGCCGGGATGAACACTGAAGCTTTCTTT.

The chain links TRBV5-6 to TRBJ2-7; 7 positions agree with TRBD1. This CDR3 spans 14 amino acids. Germline values: CDR1 SGHDT, CDR2 YYEEEE. V trimming: 6 bases; J trimming: 2 bases; junction bases outside the gene matches: 8. The CDR3 nucleotides are TGTGCCAGCAAGCCCGACAGGGCCCCCTACGAGCAGTACTTC. As protein: CASKPDRAPYEQYF.

The rearrangement links TRBV7-2 to TRBJ1-2; 7 bases match TRBD1. The germline CDR1 and CDR2 sequences are SGHTA and FQGNSA. The CDR3 runs to 13 residues. The V gene end was trimmed by 7 bases and the J gene end by 6 bases; junction bases not matched to a gene: 8. The CDR3 DNA reads as TGTGCCAGCACCATTGCCAGGGGGAATGGCTACACCTTC. It specifies CASTIARGNGYTF.

The gene calls are TRBV7-9 and TRBJ1-4; D is perhaps TRBD1 (5 bases). The CDR3 covers 15 residues. Germline V gene data show CDR1 as SEHNR and CDR2 as FQNEAQ (reference sequence). Deletions cut 3 bases from V and 4 bases from J, with 12 bases between. The CDR3 protein is CASSFTGEFNEKLFF. DNA of the CDR3: TGTGCCAGCAGCTTTACGGGGGAGTTTAATGAAAAACTGTTTTTT. Complete variable domain (other parts from reference TRBV7-9 and TRBJ1-4): DTGVSQNPRHKITKRGQNVTFRCDPISEHNRLYWYRQTLGQGPEFLTYFQNEAQLEKSRLLSDRFSAERPKGSFSTLEIQRTEQGDSAMYLCASSFTGEFNEKLFFGSGTQLSVL.

The V call is TRBV7-9, the J call TRBJ2-1, with 9 bases aligning to TRBD1. The CDR3 runs to 17 residues. Trimming took 5 bases from V and 6 from J; bases not matched to a gene: 14. Germline-derived CDR1 and CDR2 are SEHNR and FQNEAQ (reference sequence). In DNA form, the CDR3 reads TGTGCCAGCAGCAACCGGGTCGGGACAGGGAACGCCAATGAGCAGTTCTTC. Translated, it gives CASSNRVGTGNANEQFF.

The CDR3 DNA follows: TGCGCCAGCAGCCAATCGATACGACAGGCGGGGTACTTC. Its translation: CASSQSIRQAGYF. The chain joins TRBV4-1 to TRBJ2-5, with D perhaps matching TRBD1 (6 bases). The V gene lost 2 bases and the J gene lost 13 bases, with 17 bases spanning the gap. Germline CDR1 reads MGHRA; CDR2 reads YSYEKL. This CDR3 has 13 amino acids.

This chain uses TRBV19 with TRBJ2-5; perhaps TRBD2 as D (6 bases). CDR1 is LNHDA, CDR2 SQIVND, per germline (reference sequence). Deletions cut 3 bases from V and 5 bases from J, with 22 bases between. CDR3 length equals 17 residues. CDR3 bases: TGTGCCAGTAGTATGATGCGGGAATCGGGATTTATGGAGACCCAGTACTTC. It translates to CASSMMRESGFMETQYF.

V is TRBV6-1 and J is TRBJ2-4; 9 nucleotides align to TRBD1. Germline V gene sequence: CDR1 MNHNS, CDR2 SASEGT. The trim removed 9 bases at V and 3 bases at J, leaving 9 bases unmatched. The CDR3 loop spans 15 amino acids. In nucleotides, the CDR3 is TGTGCCAGTTGGGACAGGGCCGTAAGCAAAAACATTCAGTACTTC. It translates to CASWDRAVSKNIQYF.

This clone was seen only a few times. The rearrangement uses TRBV7-3 and TRBJ2-1; 9 bases line up with TRBD2. The CDR3 has 16 amino acids. Trimming removed 1 base from V and 5 bases from J; junction bases left unmatched: 6. Germline loops: CDR1 SGHTA, CDR2 FQGTGA. In DNA form, the CDR3 reads TGTGCCAGCAGCTTAAATGCGGGAGGGAAAGACAATGAGCAGTTCTTC. As protein: CASSLNAGGKDNEQFF. The complete variable domain, with remaining parts taken from reference TRBV7-3 and TRBJ2-1, reads GAGVSQTPSNKVTEKGKYVELRCDPISGHTALYWYRQSLGQGPEFLIYFQGTGAADDSGLPNDRFFAVRPEGSVSTLKIQRTERGDSAVYLCASSLNAGGKDNEQFFGPGTRLTVL.

This clone was seen only a few times. The chain employs TRBV29-1 and TRBJ1-5; D is perhaps TRBD1 (5 bases). This CDR3 is 15 amino acids long. Trimming took off 6 bases at V and 1 base at J, with 16 bases between the two ends. Per the germline V gene, CDR1 is SQVTM and CDR2 is ANQGSEA. CDR3 DNA: TGCAGCGTCGCGGAGGGGTCGGGGAGCAATCAGCCCCAGCATTTT. It codes for CSVAEGSGSNQPQHF.

The genes are TRBV30 and TRBJ1-3, with 7 bases that match TRBD1. Germline V gene data show CDR1 as GTSNPN and CDR2 as SVGIG (reference sequence). There are 16 residues in the CDR3. With 0 bases clipped from V and 0 bases from J, the junction kept 5 bases outside the gene matches. This CDR3 is CAWSVGDSSSGNTIYF. In nucleotides, the CDR3 is TGTGCCTGGAGTGTAGGGGACAGTAGCTCTGGAAACACCATATATTTT.

The genes are TRBV28 and TRBJ2-7; tentative D call: TRBD2 (5 bases). The V gene's germline CDR1 is MDHEN and CDR2 SYDVKM. V lost 5 bases to trimming and J lost 4 bases, with 6 bases between them. CDR3 size: 11 residues. The CDR3 reads CASSDYYEQYF. The CDR3 DNA sequence: TGTGCCAGCAGTGACTATTACGAGCAGTACTTC.

This clone was seen only once. This chain links TRBV2 with TRBJ1-1; TRBD1 might be the D (6 bases). V gave up 5 bases and J gave up 1 base, with 11 bases separating them. This CDR3 is built from 14 residues. Germline V CDR1 and CDR2: SNHLY, FYNNEI. The chain's CDR3 is CASSYRAGNTEAFF. DNA for the CDR3: TGTGCCAGCAGTTACAGGGCTGGGAACACTGAAGCTTTCTTT. The full variable domain, its missing parts supplied by reference TRBV2 and TRBJ1-1, is EPEVTQTPSHQVTQMGQEVILRCVPISNHLYFYWYRQILGQKVEFLVSFYNNEISEKSEIFDDQFSVERPDGSNFTLKIRSTKLEDSAMYFCASSYRAGNTEAFFGQGTRLTVV.

The rearrangement joins TRBV10-3 to TRBJ2-1; TRBD1 matches 9 bases. V lost 5 bases, J lost 7 bases, and 3 bases stayed unmatched. From germline, CDR1 is ENHRY and CDR2 SYGVKD. The CDR3 is 13 amino acids. The CDR3 here is CAISPGTGNEQFF. The CDR3 nucleotides are TGTGCCATCAGTCCCGGGACAGGGAATGAGCAGTTCTTC.

The table lists this clone with a few counts. The CDR3 DNA sequence: TGTGCCAGCAGCTTAGGGCTAGCGTTTGAGCCTACCCGGTACAATGAGCAGTTCTTC. Translation: CASSLGLAFEPTRYNEQFF. The chain recombines TRBV11-1 with TRBJ2-1, with a weak D call TRBD2 (6 bases). V gave up 1 base and J gave up 4 bases, with 23 bases separating them. The germline V gene has CDR1 SGHAT and CDR2 FQDESV (reference sequence). CDR3 length: 19 amino acids.

This chain uses TRBV10-3 with TRBJ1-5; 8 nucleotides match TRBD1. Trimming took 6 bases from V and 0 from J; bases not matched to a gene: 10. Germline V gene lookup returns CDR1 ENHRY and CDR2 SYGVKD. This CDR3 has 17 amino acids. CDR3 sequence: CAIRGQGTPNSNQPQHF. The CDR3 region has the DNA TGTGCCATCAGAGGACAGGGAACGCCGAATAGCAATCAGCCCCAGCATTTT.

This chain uses TRBV19 with TRBJ1-1; 8 bases line up with TRBD1. The CDR3 totals 18 residues. V shed 0 bases, J shed 2 bases, and the junction held 11 bases outside the gene matches. Germline CDR1 and CDR2: LNHDA and SQIVND (reference sequence). The CDR3, as DNA: TGTGCCAGTAGTATAGATCCCGTCCAGGGGGCCGGAAACACTGAAGCTTTCTTT. Protein sequence: CASSIDPVQGAGNTEAFF.

The chain employs TRBV4-3 and TRBJ2-7; D is perhaps TRBD1 (6 bases). This CDR3 contains 13 residues. Germline V gene lookup returns CDR1 LGHNA and CDR2 YSLEER. V was clipped by 5 bases and J by 2 bases, with 10 bases between them. CDR3: CASSTDRAYEQYF. DNA of the CDR3: TGCGCCAGCAGCACGGACAGAGCCTACGAGCAGTACTTC.

On this clone: A junction boundary mismatches the germline segment, possibly from a read error. The chain is built from TRBV4-3 and TRBJ2-1; 7 positions agree with TRBD1. Germline V gene sequence: CDR1 LGHNA, CDR2 YSLEER. The CDR3 loop spans 18 amino acids. Written as DNA, the CDR3 is TGCGCCATCAGCCAAGATGGGTACAGGGGTACGGCCTACAATGAGCAGTTCTTC. It yields the protein CAISQDGYRGTAYNEQFF.

The CDR3 protein is CAWSTGQGYNEQFF. CDR3 coding DNA: TGTGCCTGGAGCACGGGACAGGGATACAATGAGCAGTTCTTC. V and J are TRBV30 and TRBJ2-1, with 9 nucleotides matching TRBD1. Germline-derived CDR1 and CDR2 are GTSNPN and SVGIG (reference sequence). The CDR3 sequence is 14 residues long. V dropped 3 bases and J dropped 4; count of bases not matched to a gene: 4.

The sample holds a few counts of this clone. This chain connects TRBV5-1 to TRBJ2-7; the match to TRBD1 covers 8 bases. The CDR3 contains 15 residues. V shed 3 bases and J 6 bases; nucleotides not matched to a gene: 11. Germline assignment: CDR1 SGHRS and CDR2 YFSETQ. The CDR3 nucleotides are TGCGCCAGCAGCTCAGGGACGACAGGGGATCGCGAGCAGTACTTC. It is translated as CASSSGTTGDREQYF.

The chain combines TRBV6-5 with TRBJ1-2; 7 bases match TRBD1. This CDR3 is 12 amino acids long. The germline V gene encodes CDR1 MNHEY and CDR2 SVGAGI. Germline trimming cut 10 bases from V and 4 bases from J; bases unmatched to any gene: 6. The CDR3 loop reads CATNGDSYGYTF. As DNA, the CDR3 is TGTGCCACCAATGGGGACAGCTATGGCTACACCTTC.

This sequence joins TRBV13 and TRBJ1-1; D may be TRBD1 (5 bases). Germline V gene sequence: CDR1 PRHDT, CDR2 FYEKMQ (reference sequence). The CDR3 has 14 amino acids. Deletions cut 8 bases from V and 6 bases from J, with 19 bases between. CDR3 amino acids: CASAAQGLLAEAFF. The CDR3 region has the DNA TGTGCCAGCGCCGCTCAGGGTCTTCTTGCTGAAGCTTTCTTT.

The V call is TRBV4-1, the J call TRBJ1-5; 10 bases are shared with TRBD1. Trimming took 3 bases from V and 0 from J; bases not matched to a gene: 2. The CDR3 spans 16 residues. Germline assignment: CDR1 MGHRA and CDR2 YSYEKL. The CDR3 region has the DNA TGCGCCAGCAGCCAGGGACAGGGGCCTAGCAATCAGCCCCAGCATTTT. Its protein product is CASSQGQGPSNQPQHF.

The rearrangement uses TRBV7-6 and TRBJ1-5; D uncertain. Per germline, CDR1 SGHVS and CDR2 FNYEAQ. Trimming took 4 bases from V and 10 from J, leaving 11 bases between them. CDR3 length: 12 residues. The DNA of the CDR3 is TGTGCCAGCAGCTCGATCAGCGCTCCCCAGCATTTT. It yields the protein CASSSISAPQHF.

The J gene is TRBJ1-2, the V gene TRBV5-1, with D uncertain. This CDR3 comprises 13 residues. Between the trimmed V and J ends, which lost 2 bases and 6 bases, there was a span of 11 bases. Germline V gene lookup returns CDR1 SGHRS and CDR2 YFSETQ. Here the CDR3 DNA reads TGCGCCAGCAGCTTTGGGAGGCCTGATGGCTACACCTTC. It translates to CASSFGRPDGYTF.